This T cell receptor beta chain was sequenced during a study of beta chain features in type 1 diabetes. The investigators reverse transcribed all of the isolated RNA, so they sequenced expressed TCRB transcripts. TCRdb's copy holds only in-frame clones and misses some; the assay was immunoSEQ multiplex PCR. In the table there are around 300,000 clones, about 8.5% of which are singletons. This sequence was found in a woman between 18 and 30 years old in good health. Material: central memory CD4+ T cells from blood.

This CDR3 is CATSRDARDEQYV. In DNA form, the CDR3 reads TGTGCCACCAGCAGAGATGCCCGGGACGAGCAGTACGTC. V gene TRBV15 combines with J gene TRBJ2-7; D is uncertain. Trimming stripped 0 bases from V and 5 bases from J, with 8 bases between. This CDR3 has 13 residues. CDR1 and CDR2 (germline): LNHNV, YYDKDF (reference sequence).